These 30 T cell receptor beta chains were all obtained from the same sample, sequenced in a study of Ad26.COV2.S vaccination and SARS-CoV-2 variants. Specified treatment: 19 received Ad26.COV2.S at low or high dose, single or two shots; 5 received placebo; per-sample allocation not given. Material that was analyzed had been drawn on day 63 after the first vaccine or placebo injection. This table comes from immunoSEQ multiplex PCR, and its TCRdb copy is limited to in-frame clones, with some not included. The table includes around 450,000 clones, approximately 92% detected once. Sample: peripheral blood, taken in a trial of Ad26.COV2.S vaccine versus placebo. Source of these receptors: a person aged 18-60 years who received the Ad26.COV2.S COVID-19 vaccine or a placebo.

V gene TRBV11-3 combines with J gene TRBJ1-1; the D is unclear. Looked up from germline, CDR1 is SGHNT and CDR2 is YENEEA. The CDR3 has 14 amino acids. The V end lost 5 bases, the J end lost 0 bases, and 10 bases lay between the germline ends. The CDR3 loop is CASSPRPVNTEAFF. The CDR3 DNA follows: TGTGCCAGCAGCCCCAGGCCCGTGAACACTGAAGCTTTCTTT. Complete variable domain (other parts from reference TRBV11-3 and TRBJ1-1): EAGVVQSPRYKIIEKKQPVAFWCNPISGHNTLYWYLQNLGQGPELLIRYENEEAVDDSQLPKDRFSAERLKGVDSTLKIQPAELGDSAVYLCASSPRPVNTEAFFGQGTRLTVV.

This chain connects TRBV7-2 to TRBJ2-2; D gene uncertain. V lost 2 bases and J 6 bases, leaving 10 bases between the germline ends. The CDR3 is 14 amino acids. Germline V gene data show CDR1 as SGHTA and CDR2 as FQGNSA. The CDR3 here is CASSLFGRPGELFF. CDR3 bases: TGTGCCAGCAGCTTATTTGGACGACCCGGGGAGCTGTTTTTT.

This clone was seen only once. The rearrangement uses TRBV29-1 and TRBJ2-2, with no clear D. From germline, CDR1 is SQVTM and CDR2 ANQGSEA. Trimming removed 0 bases from V and 10 bases from J, with 12 bases in between. The CDR3 length is 13 residues. The CDR3 DNA is TGCAGCGTTGAAGAGGATACCCGTGAGGAGCTGTTTTTT. The encoded protein is CSVEEDTREELFF.

The chain has TRBV7-9 and TRBJ1-2; no reliable D call. V was shortened by 4 bases and J by 5 bases, with 8 bases between the two germline ends. CDR3 length equals 12 residues. Germline V lookup: CDR1 SEHNR, CDR2 FQNEAQ (reference sequence). The chain's CDR3 is CASSWQSYGYTF. The CDR3 nucleotides read TGTGCCAGCAGCTGGCAGAGTTATGGCTACACCTTC.

This clone was observed a single time. J is TRBJ2-2 and V is TRBV9; 10 nucleotides match TRBD1. The CDR3 extends over 16 amino acids. From germline, CDR1 is SGDLS and CDR2 YYNGEE. V gave up 5 bases and J gave up 4 bases; unmatched junction bases: 8. The CDR3 protein is CASSRQGARGTGELFF. CDR3 sequence (DNA): TGTGCCAGCAGTAGACAGGGGGCGCGGGGCACCGGGGAGCTGTTTTTT. The full variable domain, with the rest looked up from reference TRBV9 and TRBJ2-2, is DSGVTQTPKHLITATGQRVTLRCSPRSGDLSVYWYQQSLDQGLQFLIQYYNGEERAKGNILERFSAQQFPDLHSELNLSSLELGDSALYFCASSRQGARGTGELFFGEGSRLTVL.

The gene calls are TRBV30 and TRBJ1-1, with TRBD1 identical over 9 bases. This CDR3 has 16 residues. The germline CDR1 and CDR2 sequences are GTSNPN and SVGIG (reference sequence). Trimming at V came to 0 bases and at J to 0 bases, leaving 5 bases not matched to a gene. The CDR3 sequence is CAWSVVGQGLNTEAFF. The CDR3 DNA reads TGTGCCTGGAGTGTCGTGGGACAGGGCCTGAACACTGAAGCTTTCTTT.

This sequence joins TRBV5-6 and TRBJ1-3; 10 bases line up with TRBD1. V shed 4 bases and J 7 bases; nucleotides not matched to a gene: 5. The CDR3 spans 14 residues. CDR1 and CDR2 from the germline V gene are SGHDT and YYEEEE. CDR3 bases: TGTGCCAGCAGCCCGGGACAGGGGTTTAACACCATATATTTT. This encodes CASSPGQGFNTIYF.

This clone was observed a single time. V is TRBV7-3 and J is TRBJ1-1, with 7 bases lining up with TRBD1. Germline trimming cut 1 base from V and 4 bases from J; bases unmatched to any gene: 3. CDR1 is SGHTA and CDR2 is FQGTGA in the germline V gene. The CDR3 runs 14 residues. This CDR3 is CASSLKPGGTEAFF. For the CDR3, the DNA is TGTGCCAGCAGCTTAAAGCCAGGGGGCACTGAAGCTTTCTTT.

The rearrangement joins TRBV7-2 to TRBJ1-5; unclear D gene. Germline CDR1 reads SGHTA; CDR2 reads FQGNSA. The CDR3 consists of 16 residues. Trimming removed 4 bases at V and 2 bases at J, with 15 bases between. The CDR3 reads CASSSTPLAGNQPQHF. The CDR3 nucleotides are TGTGCCAGCAGCTCCACCCCCCTGGCAGGCAATCAGCCCCAGCATTTT.

This clone was seen just once. This chain uses TRBV30 with TRBJ1-6, with 10 bases aligning to TRBD1. Germline CDR1 GTSNPN, CDR2 SVGIG (reference sequence). The length of the CDR3 is 15 residues. V shed 0 bases and J 6 bases; nucleotides not matched to a gene: 2. The CDR3 region has the DNA TGTGCCTGGAGTGTGTGGGACAGGGGTAATTCACCCCTCCACTTT. As protein: CAWSVWDRGNSPLHF.

This chain uses TRBV30 with TRBJ2-1; maybe TRBD2 (6 bases). Germline values: CDR1 GTSNPN, CDR2 SVGIG (reference sequence). V lost 3 bases and J 6 bases, leaving 15 bases between the germline ends. The CDR3 length is 14 residues. CDR3 in DNA: TGTGCCTGGAGCGGCGGGACGCCCGGCAATGAGCAGTTCTTC. It specifies CAWSGGTPGNEQFF.

The chain employs TRBV6-2 or TRBV6-3 and TRBJ1-2, with D perhaps TRBD1 (5 bases). The CDR3 loop spans 14 amino acids. V lost 2 bases, J lost 4 bases, and 11 bases lay in between. CDR1 is MNHEY, CDR2 SVGEGT, per germline. The CDR3 coding sequence is TGTGCCAGCAGTTACGGGGACTTCGGCTATGGCTACACCTTC. It translates to CASSYGDFGYGYTF.

The V gene is TRBV9, the J gene TRBJ2-1; possibly TRBD2 for D (6 bases). Germline CDR1 SGDLS, CDR2 YYNGEE. This CDR3 contains 15 residues. V lost 5 bases and J 4 bases, leaving 16 bases between the germline ends. DNA of the CDR3: TGTGCCAGCAGTCTCCTTGGACTATCGTACAATGAGCAGTTCTTC. This translates into CASSLLGLSYNEQFF.

The CDR3 loop is CASSTTDGSPLHF. CDR3 nucleotide sequence: TGTGCCAGCAGCACCACGGACGGGTCACCCCTCCACTTT. The chain employs TRBV9 and TRBJ1-6; D gene unclear. V was cut by 4 bases and J by 10 bases, with 12 bases left in between. The germline V gene encodes CDR1 SGDLS and CDR2 YYNGEE. The CDR3 covers 13 residues.

The rearrangement joins TRBV6-5 to TRBJ1-2; D gene uncertain. The V gene's germline CDR1 is MNHEY and CDR2 SVGAGI. V lost 6 bases, J lost 5 bases, and 19 bases lay in between. This CDR3 is 15 amino acids long. The CDR3 spells CASSPRDGVGYGYTF. The CDR3 region has the DNA TGTGCCAGCAGCCCACGGGATGGCGTCGGATATGGCTACACCTTC.

This clone was seen once. This chain joins TRBV10-3 and TRBJ2-1; TRBD2 matches at 10 bases. Germline V gene lookup returns CDR1 ENHRY and CDR2 SYGVKD. Germline trimming cut 6 bases from V and 3 bases from J; bases unmatched to any gene: 5. This CDR3 has 15 residues. The chain's CDR3 is CAISPPSGGYNEQFF. The CDR3 bases are TGTGCCATCAGCCCTCCTAGCGGGGGCTACAATGAGCAGTTCTTC.

V is TRBV4-2 and J is TRBJ2-1; D is possibly TRBD2 (5 bases). Trimming took off 0 bases at V and 8 bases at J, with 17 bases between the two ends. CDR1 is LGHNA and CDR2 is YNFKEQ in the germline V gene. The length of the CDR3 is 16 residues. The CDR3 DNA is TGTGCCAGCAGCCAAGAAAGCCAGGAGCCTAGCCATGAGCAGTTCTTC. Amino acids: CASSQESQEPSHEQFF.

V gene TRBV12-3 or TRBV12-4 combines with J gene TRBJ1-1; D is perhaps TRBD1 (6 bases). The germline V and J ends were trimmed by 2 bases and 5 bases, with 9 bases remaining between them. The CDR3 has 13 residues. In nucleotides, the CDR3 is TGTGCCAGCAGTTTAACAGGGCTTACTGAAGCTTTCTTT. This gives the protein CASSLTGLTEAFF.

J is TRBJ2-1 and V is TRBV5-1; 14 positions agree with TRBD2. The V gene end was trimmed by 4 bases and the J gene end by 6 bases; junction bases not matched to a gene: 3. The CDR3 is made up of 15 amino acids. CDR1 is SGHRS, CDR2 YFSETQ, per germline. The CDR3 DNA sequence: TGCGCCAGCAGCCTGGGACTAGCGGGAGCCAATGAGCAGTTCTTC. Translated, it gives CASSLGLAGANEQFF.

The chain is built from TRBV7-3 and TRBJ2-7, with 7 bases matching TRBD1. V gave up 4 bases and J gave up 6 bases; unmatched junction bases: 3. The CDR3 length is 12 residues. Per germline, CDR1 SGHTA and CDR2 FQGTGA. This CDR3 is CASSSPGGEQYF. The CDR3 nucleotides are TGTGCCAGCAGCTCACCAGGGGGCGAGCAGTACTTC.

The sample holds one count of this clone. The J gene is TRBJ1-1, the V gene TRBV10-1; 7 nucleotides line up with TRBD1. V was clipped by 10 bases and J by 1 base; unmatched bases: 3. Per germline, CDR1 WNHNN and CDR2 SYGVQD (reference sequence). The CDR3 is made up of 12 amino acids. The CDR3 nucleotides are TGCGCCACGGGACAGCCGAACACTGAAGCTTTCTTT. Its protein is CATGQPNTEAFF.

The V call is TRBV27, the J call TRBJ2-6, with a weak D call TRBD1 (6 bases). The CDR3 is 14 residues long. Between the trimmed V and J ends, which lost 7 bases and 4 bases, there was a span of 11 bases. The germline V gene encodes CDR1 MNHEY and CDR2 SMNVEV (reference sequence). The CDR3 sequence is CASTRGSGANVLTF. CDR3 DNA sequence: TGTGCCAGCACCAGGGGATCCGGGGCCAACGTCCTGACTTTC.

The chain carries TRBV11-3 and TRBJ2-1; no clear D. Germline V lookup: CDR1 SGHNT, CDR2 YENEEA. The CDR3 is 13 amino acids. V lost 2 bases and J lost 4, with 6 bases in between. CDR3 nucleotide sequence: TGTGCCAGCAGCTTAACCAGATACAATGAGCAGTTCTTC. It encodes CASSLTRYNEQFF.

In its sample, this clone was seen a few times. This chain joins TRBV7-9 and TRBJ2-7; 7 positions agree with TRBD2. In germline, CDR1 is SEHNR, CDR2 FQNEAQ (reference sequence). There are 13 residues in the CDR3. The CDR3 reads CASSLSHWEGWDV. The CDR3 DNA follows: TGTGCCAGCAGCTTATCACATTGGGAGGGATGGGACGTC.

The chain carries TRBV2 and TRBJ1-1; 9 nucleotides agree with TRBD1. Losses at the gene ends were 6 bases for V and 5 bases for J; bases not matched to a gene: 7. Germline lookup yields CDR1 SNHLY and CDR2 FYNNEI. This CDR3 contains 14 residues. CDR3 DNA sequence: TGTGCCAGCAGCCGGGGGACAGGGAGGACTGAAGCTTTCTTT. This encodes CASSRGTGRTEAFF.

V is TRBV7-6 and J is TRBJ1-3, with a weak D call TRBD1 (5 bases). The CDR3 covers 20 residues. The V gene lost 1 base and the J gene lost 0 bases, with 22 bases spanning the gap. Per germline, CDR1 SGHVS and CDR2 FNYEAQ. CDR3 region: CASSLGLVGGGAASGNTIYF. DNA of the CDR3: TGTGCCAGCAGCTTAGGTCTGGTTGGGGGTGGTGCTGCCTCTGGAAACACCATATATTTT. Combining the CDR3 with reference TRBV7-6 and TRBJ1-3 gives the whole variable domain GAGVSQSPRYKVTKRGQDVALRCDPISGHVSLYWYRQALGQGPEFLTYFNYEAQQDKSGLPNDRFSAERPEGSISTLTIQRTEQRDSAMYRCASSLGLVGGGAASGNTIYFGEGSWLTVV.

The chain uses TRBV2 and TRBJ2-7; weak D call: TRBD1 (6 bases). CDR1 SNHLY and CDR2 FYNNEI come from the germline V gene. The ends were cut back, 6 bases at V and 0 bases at J, with 15 bases in the middle. The CDR3 sequence is 15 residues long. This CDR3 reads CASSEDSKSSYEQYV. The CDR3 coding sequence is TGTGCCAGCAGCGAGGACAGTAAAAGCTCCTACGAGCAGTACGTC.

This chain connects TRBV7-2 to TRBJ2-7; unclear D gene. V lost 2 bases and J 1 base, leaving 12 bases between the germline ends. The germline V gene has CDR1 SGHTA and CDR2 FQGNSA. The CDR3 loop spans 15 amino acids. CDR3 residues: CASSLLSTTSYEQYF. The CDR3 coding sequence is TGTGCCAGCAGCTTATTATCAACGACATCCTACGAGCAGTACTTC.

V is TRBV5-8 and J is TRBJ2-2; D gene unclear. Germline V lookup: CDR1 SGHTS, CDR2 YDEGEE. CDR3 size: 13 residues. Between the trimmed V and J ends, which lost 4 bases and 7 bases, there was a span of 11 bases. The CDR3 DNA is TGTGCCAGCAGCATTAGGTTGGTCGGGGAGCTGTTTTTT. Translating gives CASSIRLVGELFF.

The rearrangement uses TRBV7-8 and TRBJ1-5; D is possibly TRBD1 (5 bases). V gave up 6 bases and J gave up 2 bases, with 11 bases separating them. CDR1 is SGHVS and CDR2 is FQNEAQ in the germline V gene. This CDR3 is 14 amino acids long. Here the CDR3 reads CASRSQGGNQPQHF. CDR3 DNA: TGTGCCAGCAGGTCCCAGGGAGGCAATCAGCCCCAGCATTTT.